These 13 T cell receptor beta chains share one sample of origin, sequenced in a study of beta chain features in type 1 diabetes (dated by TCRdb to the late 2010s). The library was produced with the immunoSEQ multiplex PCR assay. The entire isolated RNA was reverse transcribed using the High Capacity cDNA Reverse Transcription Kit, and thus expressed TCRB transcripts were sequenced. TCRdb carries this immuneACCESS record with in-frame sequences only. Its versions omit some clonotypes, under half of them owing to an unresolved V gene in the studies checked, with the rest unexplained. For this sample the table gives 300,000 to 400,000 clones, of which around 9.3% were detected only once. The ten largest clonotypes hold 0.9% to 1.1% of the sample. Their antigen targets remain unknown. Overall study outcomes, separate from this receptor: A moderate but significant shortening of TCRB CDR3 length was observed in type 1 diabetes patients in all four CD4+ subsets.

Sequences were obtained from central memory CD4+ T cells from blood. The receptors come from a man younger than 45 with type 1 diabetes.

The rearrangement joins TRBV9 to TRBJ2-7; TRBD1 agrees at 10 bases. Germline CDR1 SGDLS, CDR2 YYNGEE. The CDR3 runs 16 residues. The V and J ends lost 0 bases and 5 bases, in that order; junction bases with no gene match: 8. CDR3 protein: CASSVAAGQGMDEQYF. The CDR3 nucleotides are TGTGCCAGCAGCGTAGCCGCGGGACAGGGGATGGACGAGCAGTACTTC.

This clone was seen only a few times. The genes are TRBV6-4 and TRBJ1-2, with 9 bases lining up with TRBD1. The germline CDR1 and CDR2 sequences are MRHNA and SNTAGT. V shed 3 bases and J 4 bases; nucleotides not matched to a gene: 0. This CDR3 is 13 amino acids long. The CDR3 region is CASSEGQGYGYTF. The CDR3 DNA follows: TGTGCCAGCAGTGAGGGACAGGGCTATGGCTACACCTTC.

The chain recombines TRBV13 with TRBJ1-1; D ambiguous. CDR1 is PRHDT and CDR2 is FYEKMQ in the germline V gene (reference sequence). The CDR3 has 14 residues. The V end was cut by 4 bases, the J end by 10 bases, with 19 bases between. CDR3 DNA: TGTGCCAGCAGCTCCTTATGGACGGATCCGGGAGCTTTCTTT. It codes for CASSSLWTDPGAFF. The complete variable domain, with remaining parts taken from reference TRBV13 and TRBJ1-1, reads AAGVIQSPRHLIKEKRETATLKCYPIPRHDTVYWYQQGPGQDPQFLISFYEKMQSDKGSIPDRFSAQQFSDYHSELNMSSLELGDSALYFCASSSLWTDPGAFFGQGTRLTVV.

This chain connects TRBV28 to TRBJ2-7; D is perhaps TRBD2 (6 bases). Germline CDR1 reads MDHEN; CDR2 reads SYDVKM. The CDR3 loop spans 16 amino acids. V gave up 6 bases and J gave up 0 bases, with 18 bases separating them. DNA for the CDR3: TGTGCCAGCAGCCCAAGGTTGCGGGGAAGCTCCTACGAGCAGTACTTC. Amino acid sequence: CASSPRLRGSSYEQYF.

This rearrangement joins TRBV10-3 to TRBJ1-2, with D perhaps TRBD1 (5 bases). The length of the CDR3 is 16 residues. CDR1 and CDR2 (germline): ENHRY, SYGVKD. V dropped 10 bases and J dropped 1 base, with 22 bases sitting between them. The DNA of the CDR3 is TGTGCCACCCACCCGCTGGACAACACATATAACTATGGCTACACCTTC. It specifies CATHPLDNTYNYGYTF.

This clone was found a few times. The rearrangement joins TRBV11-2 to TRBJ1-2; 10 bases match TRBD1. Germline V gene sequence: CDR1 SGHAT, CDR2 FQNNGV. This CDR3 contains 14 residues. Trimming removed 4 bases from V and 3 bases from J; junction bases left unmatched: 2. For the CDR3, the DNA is TGTGCCAGCAGCTGGGACAGGGGAGACTATGGCTACACCTTC. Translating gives CASSWDRGDYGYTF.

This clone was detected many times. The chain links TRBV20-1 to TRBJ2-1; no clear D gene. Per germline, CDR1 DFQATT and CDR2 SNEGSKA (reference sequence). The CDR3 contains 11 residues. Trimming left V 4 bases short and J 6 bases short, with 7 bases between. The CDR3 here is CSAIRVNEQFF. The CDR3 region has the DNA TGCAGTGCTATTAGGGTCAATGAGCAGTTCTTC.

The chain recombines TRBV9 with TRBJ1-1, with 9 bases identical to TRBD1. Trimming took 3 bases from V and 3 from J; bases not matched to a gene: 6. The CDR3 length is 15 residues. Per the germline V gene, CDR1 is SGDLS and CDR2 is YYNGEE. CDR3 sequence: CASSARGDRDTEAFF. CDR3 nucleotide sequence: TGTGCCAGCAGCGCCCGAGGGGACAGGGACACTGAAGCTTTCTTT.

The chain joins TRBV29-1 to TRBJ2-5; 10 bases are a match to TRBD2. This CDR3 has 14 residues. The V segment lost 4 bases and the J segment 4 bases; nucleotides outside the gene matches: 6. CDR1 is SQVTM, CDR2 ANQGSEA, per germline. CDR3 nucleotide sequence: TGCAGCGTTGGGCGGTCTAGCGGGAGAGAGACCCAGTACTTC. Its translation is CSVGRSSGRETQYF.

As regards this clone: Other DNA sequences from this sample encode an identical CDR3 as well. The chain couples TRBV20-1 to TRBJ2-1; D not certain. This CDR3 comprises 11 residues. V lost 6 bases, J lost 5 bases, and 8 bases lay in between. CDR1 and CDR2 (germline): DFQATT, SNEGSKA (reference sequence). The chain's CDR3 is CSARGHNEQFF. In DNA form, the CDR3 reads TGCAGTGCCCGAGGCCACAATGAGCAGTTCTTC.

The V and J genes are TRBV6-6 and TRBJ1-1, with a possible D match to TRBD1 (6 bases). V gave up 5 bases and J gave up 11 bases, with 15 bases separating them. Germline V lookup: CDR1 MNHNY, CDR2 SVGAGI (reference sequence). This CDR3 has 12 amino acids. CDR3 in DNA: TGTGCCAGCAGTGGGCGTGGGGGCTTCGCTTTCTTT. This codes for CASSGRGGFAFF.

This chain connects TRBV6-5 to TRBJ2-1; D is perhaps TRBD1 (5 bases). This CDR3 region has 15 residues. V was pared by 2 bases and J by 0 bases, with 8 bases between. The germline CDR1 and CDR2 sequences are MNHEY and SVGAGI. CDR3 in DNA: TGTGCCAGCAGTTACGGGGCTGGCTCCTACAATGAGCAGTTCTTC. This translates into CASSYGAGSYNEQFF.

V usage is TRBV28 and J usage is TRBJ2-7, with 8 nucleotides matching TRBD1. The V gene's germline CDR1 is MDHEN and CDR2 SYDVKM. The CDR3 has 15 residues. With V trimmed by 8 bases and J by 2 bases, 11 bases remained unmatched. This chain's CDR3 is CASGLPGTGAYEQYF. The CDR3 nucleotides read TGTGCCAGCGGACTCCCAGGGACAGGCGCCTACGAGCAGTACTTC.